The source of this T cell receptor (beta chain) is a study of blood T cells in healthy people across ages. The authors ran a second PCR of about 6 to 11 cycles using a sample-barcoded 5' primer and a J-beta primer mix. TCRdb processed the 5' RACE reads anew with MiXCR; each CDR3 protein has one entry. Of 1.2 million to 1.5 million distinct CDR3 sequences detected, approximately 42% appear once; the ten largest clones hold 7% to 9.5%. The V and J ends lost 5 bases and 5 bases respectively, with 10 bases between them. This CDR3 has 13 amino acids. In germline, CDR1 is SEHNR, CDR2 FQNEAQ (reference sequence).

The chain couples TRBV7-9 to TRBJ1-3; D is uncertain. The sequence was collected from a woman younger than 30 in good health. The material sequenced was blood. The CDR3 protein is CASSPGTRNTIYF. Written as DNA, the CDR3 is TGTGCCAGCAGCCCTGGCACACGAAACACCATATATTTT.